This T cell receptor beta chain was found in a study of blood T cells in healthy people across ages. Together with a sample-barcoded 5' primer, a J-beta primer mix was included in a second PCR lasting about 6 to 11 cycles. One entry per CDR3 protein, called by TCRdb with MiXCR from the 5' RACE reads. The repertoire has 550,000 to 750,000 distinct CDR3 sequences, around 20% of them found once; the top ten carry about 3.6%. This clonotype was seen more than once but under ten times. This CDR3 is missing its conserved last phenylalanine or tryptophan, likely due to a read error. The CDR3 totals 16 residues. V was clipped by 5 bases and J by 3 bases; unmatched bases: 9.

The receptor was isolated from a man between 65 and 85 years old in good health. What was sequenced was blood. The chain couples TRBV12-3 or TRBV12-4 to TRBJ2-7; 11 nucleotides match TRBD1. CDR3 sequence: CASSRRDRGSFYEQYS. Here the CDR3 DNA reads TGTGCCAGCAGTCGCCGGGACAGGGGGAGTTTCTACGAGCAGTACTCC.